This T cell receptor (delta chain) is drawn from a study of gamma-delta chains in newborns, infants, children. About the research overall: Microbial exposure reportedly drives polyclonal innate γδ T cell expansion after birth.

In germline, CDR1 is TSWWSYY, CDR2 QGS. V lost 3 bases and J 10 bases, leaving 36 bases between the germline ends. This CDR3 comprises 20 residues. TCRdb fed the reads to CATT. The sample records several thousand delta-chain clones, around 36% being singletons. Only a few counts were recorded for this clone. The V and J genes are TRDV1 and TRDJ1, with D possibly matching TRDD3 (8 bases). This sequence originates from a child who received the measles vaccine. The material sequenced was blood. CDR3 residues: CALGDPHPIPTGDKKGGLIF. For the CDR3, the DNA is TGTGCTCTTGGGGACCCGCACCCAATTCCTACGGGGGATAAGAAGGGGGGACTCATCTTT.